This is a list of T cell receptor beta chains from one sample in a study of human T cells and chemical hapten exposure. TCRdb passed the RACE reads through MiXCR, listing each CDR3 protein once. The table shows 85,000 to 100,000 distinct CDR3 sequences, with 25% to 35% occurring only once. Sequenced material: whole blood, taken in connection with sensitization to the hapten diphenylcyclopropenone (DPC). The source of these receptors is a man aged 35-49 years with alopecia areata. Some clones in this sample may be carry-over from other donors' samples. The CDR3 runs from the conserved cysteine through the conserved F or W. A D gene is named only where the DNA matches it firmly. Clone size is not always given. Where it is, it says once, few, many or a class for expanded clones.

v_gene	j_gene	len	d_gene	abundance	CDR3aa	CDR3nt
TRBV2	TRBJ2-7	11	.	.	CASEGHSEQYF	TGTGCCAGCGAGGGGCACTCCGAGCAGTACTTC
TRBV27	TRBJ2-3	14	TRBD2	.	CVSSLTSGADTQYF	TGTGTCAGCAGTCTTACTAGCGGGGCAGATACGCAGTATTTT
TRBV27	TRBJ2-3	16	.	.	CASSLRTDLRRDTQYF	TGTGCCAGCAGTTTAAGGACAGATTTAAGGAGGGATACGCAGTATTTT
TRBV28	TRBJ1-4	16	.	.	CASSFPQTGLEEKLFF	TGTGCCAGCAGTTTTCCCCAGACAGGTCTGGAGGAAAAACTGTTTTTT
TRBV20-1	TRBJ2-1	19	.	few	CSARESQVLAFSSYNEQFF	TGCAGTGCTAGAGAGTCCCAGGTCCTAGCGTTCAGCTCCTACAATGAGCAGTTCTTC
TRBV12-3/TRBV12-4	TRBJ2-7	15	TRBD2	.	CASSLWVAGRDEQYF	TGTGCCAGCAGCCTGTGGGTAGCGGGAAGGGACGAGCAGTACTTC
TRBV28	TRBJ1-3	13	.	few	CASSLSLGNTIYF	TGTGCCAGCAGTTTGTCTCTTGGAAACACCATATATTTT
TRBV6-6	TRBJ2-7	12	.	.	CASATGTYEQYF	TGTGCCAGCGCCACTGGAACCTACGAGCAGTACTTC
TRBV28	TRBJ2-2	12	.	.	CASSPPFRELFF	TGTGCCAGCAGCCCTCCGTTCAGGGAGCTGTTTTTT
TRBV19	TRBJ2-1	17	TRBD2	.	CASSSWTSGSSYNEQFF	TGTGCCAGTAGTAGCTGGACTAGCGGGAGTTCCTACAATGAGCAGTTCTTC
TRBV10-3	TRBJ2-7	19	TRBD2	.	CAISSPGLAGELSPYEQYF	TGTGCCATCAGTTCCCCGGGACTAGCGGGAGAGTTATCCCCCTACGAGCAGTACTTC
TRBV20-1	TRBJ2-1	18	TRBD2	few	CSARDLGNLAGGYNEQFF	TGCAGTGCTAGAGATTTGGGTAATCTAGCGGGAGGGTACAATGAGCAGTTCTTC
TRBV4-2	TRBJ2-7	15	TRBD1	few	CASSPRTGGGNEQYF	TGTGCCAGCAGCCCTCGGACAGGCGGAGGTAACGAGCAGTACTTC
TRBV12-3/TRBV12-4	TRBJ1-5	17	TRBD1	.	CASTLRGGTGLNQPQHF	TGTGCCAGCACCCTTAGGGGAGGGACAGGTCTCAATCAGCCCCAGCATTTT
TRBV16	TRBJ2-1	11	.	few	CASIGGDEQFF	TGTGCCAGCATCGGAGGGGATGAGCAGTTCTTC
TRBV7-2	TRBJ2-3	14	TRBD2	few	CASSTSGTEDTQYF	TGTGCCAGCAGCACTAGCGGGACTGAAGATACGCAGTATTTT
TRBV7-9	TRBJ2-1	17	TRBD1	few	CASSSPRSTGEWNEQFF	TGTGCCAGCAGCTCCCCAAGGTCGACAGGGGAGTGGAATGAGCAGTTCTTC
TRBV28	TRBJ2-3	19	.	.	CASSRSLQSGRRLSDTQYF	TGTGCCAGCAGCCGCTCCCTTCAATCCGGGAGACGCCTTTCAGATACGCAGTATTTT
TRBV12-3/TRBV12-4	TRBJ1-4	14	.	.	CASSPGLGREKLFF	TGTGCCAGCAGCCCCGGGTTAGGGCGAGAAAAACTGTTTTTT
TRBV28	TRBJ2-7	16	.	.	CASSTPVRGDNYEQYF	TGTGCCAGCAGCACCCCAGTGAGGGGGGACAACTACGAGCAGTACTTC
TRBV20-1	TRBJ2-1	16	TRBD2	.	CSAKVPGLAGLNEQFF	TGCAGTGCTAAGGTCCCGGGACTAGCGGGCTTGAATGAGCAGTTCTTC
TRBV28	TRBJ2-3	18	TRBD2	few	CASSSTPSLAASTDTQYF	TGTGCCAGCAGTTCAACTCCCTCCCTAGCGGCTAGCACAGATACGCAGTATTTT
TRBV5-4	TRBJ2-7	14	TRBD1	.	CASRPGQGAREQYF	TGTGCCAGCAGGCCGGGACAGGGGGCGCGGGAGCAGTACTTC
TRBV20-1	TRBJ2-7	13	.	few	CSAREDTFGEQYF	TGCAGTGCCCGAGAGGACACTTTCGGTGAGCAGTACTTC
TRBV11-2	TRBJ2-4	16	.	.	CASSLTISIAKNIQYF	TGTGCCAGCAGCTTAACGATTTCTATAGCCAAAAACATTCAGTACTTC
TRBV20-1	TRBJ1-4	13	.	few	CSAVGGRSEKLFF	TGCAGTGCTGTTGGGGGGCGCAGTGAAAAACTGTTTTTT
TRBV6-5	TRBJ2-2	14	.	few	CASSLLPGSGELFF	TGTGCCAGCAGCCTCCTTCCAGGTTCAGGGGAGCTGTTTTTT
TRBV7-9	TRBJ2-6	19	TRBD2	.	CASSYPNLAGGRGANVLTF	TGTGCCAGCAGCTACCCGAATTTAGCGGGAGGGCGTGGGGCCAACGTCCTGACTTTC
TRBV7-2	TRBJ2-7	14	.	few	CASIPPGKPYEQYF	TGTGCCAGCATCCCCCCGGGCAAACCCTACGAGCAGTACTTC
TRBV12-3/TRBV12-4	TRBJ2-7	14	.	.	CASSPSRRAYEQYF	TGTGCCAGCAGTCCCTCGAGAAGGGCCTACGAGCAGTACTTC
TRBV5-1	TRBJ2-2	15	.	.	CASSLVGAEAGELFF	TGCGCCAGCAGCTTGGTTGGGGCAGAGGCCGGGGAGCTGTTTTTT
TRBV6-1	TRBJ1-5	14	.	.	CASSQRGERQPQHF	TGTGCCAGTAGTCAAAGGGGGGAACGGCAGCCCCAGCATTTT
TRBV12-3/TRBV12-4	TRBJ2-4	16	TRBD2	few	CASSLSGSTHKNIQYF	TGTGCCAGCAGTTTAAGCGGGAGTACCCACAAAAACATTCAGTACTTC
TRBV12-3/TRBV12-4	TRBJ2-3	13	.	many	CASSLMETDTQYF	TGTGCCAGCAGTTTAATGGAAACCGATACGCAGTATTTT
TRBV11-2	TRBJ2-3	15	.	few	CASSYSTASTDTQYF	TGTGCCAGCAGCTACAGTACTGCCAGCACAGATACGCAGTATTTT
TRBV29-1	TRBJ1-1	13	.	.	CSVREAENTEAFF	TGCAGCGTGCGGGAGGCCGAGAACACTGAAGCTTTCTTT
TRBV7-2	TRBJ2-2	16	.	.	CASSLEPRGLAGELFF	TGTGCCAGCAGCTTAGAACCCCGGGGGCTTGCCGGGGAGCTGTTTTTT
TRBV6-5	TRBJ2-7	14	.	few	CASSYPDRSYEQYF	TGTGCCAGCAGTTACCCCGACAGGTCCTACGAGCAGTACTTC
TRBV29-1	TRBJ2-1	15	.	many	CSVDVGRTTTNEQFF	TGCAGCGTTGACGTGGGCCGAACCACGACGAATGAGCAGTTCTTC
TRBV7-2	TRBJ2-1	19	TRBD2	few	CASSPLPRGGPTRANEQFF	TGTGCCAGCAGCCCTCTCCCGCGGGGGGGGCCAACCCGGGCAAATGAGCAGTTCTTC
TRBV5-1	TRBJ2-7	12	.	.	CASSHDSYEQYF	TGCGCCAGCAGCCATGACAGTTACGAGCAGTACTTC
TRBV28	TRBJ2-5	14	.	.	CASSFPGDQETQYF	TGTGCCAGCAGTTTTCCGGGGGACCAAGAGACCCAGTACTTC
TRBV29-1	TRBJ1-1	11	TRBD1	few	CSVDRGTEAFF	TGCAGCGTGGACAGGGGGACTGAAGCTTTCTTT
TRBV5-5	TRBJ2-7	11	.	.	CASSWIYEQYF	TGTGCCAGCAGCTGGATTTACGAGCAGTACTTC
TRBV9	TRBJ2-6	18	.	few	CASSVGITGLSGANVLTF	TGTGCCAGCAGCGTAGGAATAACAGGTCTTTCTGGGGCCAACGTCCTGACTTTC
TRBV6-2/TRBV6-3	TRBJ2-3	16	TRBD2	.	CASSYPISGGTDTQYF	TGTGCCAGCAGTTACCCGATCAGCGGGGGCACAGATACGCAGTATTTT
TRBV29-1	TRBJ2-5	15	TRBD2	.	CSVYGRVEYQETQYF	TGCAGCGTTTACGGGAGGGTCGAGTACCAAGAGACCCAGTACTTC
TRBV18	TRBJ1-1	15	.	few	CASSPGGRTRTEAFF	TGTGCCAGCTCACCGGGGGGCCGTACCCGAACTGAAGCTTTCTTT
TRBV18	TRBJ1-4	13	.	few	CASSRAANEKLFF	TGTGCCAGCTCACGGGCTGCGAATGAAAAACTGTTTTTT
TRBV6-5	TRBJ2-1	15	.	few	CASSYEESSYNEQFF	TGTGCCAGCAGTTACGAGGAGAGCTCCTACAATGAGCAGTTCTTC
TRBV10-2	TRBJ1-5	15	.	.	CASGLTELSNQPQHF	TGCGCCAGCGGGTTGACCGAACTGAGCAATCAGCCCCAGCATTTT
TRBV6-2/TRBV6-3	TRBJ1-5	18	.	.	CASSRYRTSSILNQPQHF	TGTGCCAGCAGCCGATACCGGACCTCATCGATTCTCAATCAGCCCCAGCATTTT
TRBV27	TRBJ2-5	13	TRBD2	few	CASSLAGGKTQYF	TGTGCCAGCAGTCTAGCGGGAGGCAAGACCCAGTACTTC
TRBV5-1	TRBJ1-4	14	.	.	CASSGGGTNEKLFF	TGCGCCAGCAGCGGGGGGGGCACTAATGAAAAACTGTTTTTT